The clone carrying this T cell receptor (beta chain) appeared a few times. Its antigen is unknown. The CDR3 runs to 16 residues. The V and J ends lost 5 bases and 1 base respectively, with 15 bases between them. This specimen comes from a study of metastatic and nonmetastatic thyroid tumors. The wider study: A comparison of repertoires was made across blood and tumor or nodule tissue from malignant and benign thyroid patients.

No treatment of any kind had been given to any patient before thyroid surgery. TCRdb re-analyzed the PCR reads using MiXCR. Counted here are some 20,000 clones, 20% to 25% occurring once; the ten biggest clones make up 70% to 80%. General study results and limits: Versus benign nodules, malignant thyroid tumors reportedly had significantly higher TCR beta diversity, in blood and tumor.

The V and J genes are TRBV12-3 or TRBV12-4 and TRBJ2-1, with D possibly matching TRBD1 (6 bases). Sequencing used blood. This receptor was obtained from a male donor with papillary thyroid cancer or a benign thyroid nodule (not recorded which). Some clones in this sample may be carry-over from other donors' samples. CDR3 sequence (DNA): TGTGCCAGCAGTCCCCAGGGGCCTCCGTCCTACAATGAGCAGTTCTTC. This codes for CASSPQGPPSYNEQFF.